A single sample gave rise to the 15 T cell receptor beta chains below, sequenced in a study of CD8 T cells in ankylosing spondylitis. TCRdb independently ran MiXCR on the 5' RACE reads; one entry per CDR3 protein. This table has 150,000 to 200,000 distinct CDR3 sequences, 30% to 40% appearing once. Material for sequencing was synovial fluid, either unsorted or a sorted T cell fraction (not recorded which). These receptor sequences come from a male donor with ankylosing spondylitis.

This clonotype was observed a few times. V and J are TRBV5-4 and TRBJ2-1, with TRBD1 matching over 9 bases. CDR3 length: 15 residues. Germline CDR1 is SGHNT and CDR2 is YYREEE (reference sequence). Trimming removed 4 bases from V and 9 bases from J; junction bases left unmatched: 11. In DNA form, the CDR3 reads TGTGCCAGCAGCGCGACGACAGGGGGAGAAGGTGAGCAGTTCTTC. This translates into CASSATTGGEGEQFF.

This clonotype was seen a few times. V gene TRBV4-3 combines with J gene TRBJ2-3; D could derive from TRBD1 or TRBD2 (5 bases each). Germline CDR1 reads LGHNA; CDR2 reads YSLEER. The germline V and J ends were trimmed by 3 bases and 1 base, with 11 bases remaining between them. There are 15 residues in the CDR3. The CDR3 sequence is CASSHGGVGTDTQYF. The CDR3 DNA is TGCGCCAGCAGCCATGGGGGAGTAGGCACAGATACGCAGTATTTT.

This clonotype was picked up a small number of times. The rearrangement links TRBV6-1 to TRBJ2-7; 7 nucleotides agree with TRBD1. After removal of 5 bases from V and 7 bases from J, the junction contained 11 bases not matched to a gene. The CDR3 length is 14 residues. Germline CDR1 is MNHNS and CDR2 is SASEGT. The CDR3 region is CASSQTTGVGEQYF. CDR3 in DNA: TGTGCCAGCAGTCAAACCACAGGGGTCGGGGAGCAGTACTTC.

The chain combines TRBV27 with TRBJ2-2, with TRBD2 as a possible D gene (5 bases). The CDR3 has 15 amino acids. Per the germline V gene, CDR1 is MNHEY and CDR2 is SMNVEV (reference sequence). The ends were cut back, 2 bases at V and 0 bases at J, with 7 bases in the middle. In DNA form, the CDR3 reads TGTGCCAGCAGTTTAAGAGGGTCGAACACCGGGGAGCTGTTTTTT. This codes for CASSLRGSNTGELFF.

This sequence joins TRBV12-3 or TRBV12-4 and TRBJ2-3, with 7 bases matching TRBD1. The CDR3 is made up of 14 amino acids. V lost 6 bases to trimming and J lost 3 bases; unmatched junction nucleotides: 6. The CDR3 region has the DNA TGTGCCAGCAGCAGGGACAGAAAGACAGATACGCAGTATTTT. Its translation: CASSRDRKTDTQYF.

The chain employs TRBV20-1 and TRBJ1-2; D gene uncertain. CDR1 and CDR2 (germline): DFQATT, SNEGSKA (reference sequence). V dropped 4 bases and J dropped 7 bases, with 10 bases sitting between them. The CDR3 runs to 11 residues. The CDR3: CSATLRSGYTF. CDR3 DNA sequence: TGCAGTGCTACCCTCCGGAGTGGCTACACCTTC.

This clonotype was recorded only once. The rearrangement links TRBV11-2 to TRBJ1-3; TRBD1 matches 8 bases. With 5 bases clipped from V and 0 bases from J, the junction kept 6 bases outside the gene matches. The CDR3 covers 16 residues. CDR1 and CDR2 from the germline V gene are SGHAT and FQNNGV. CDR3 protein: CASSLPGGVSGNTIYF. Here the CDR3 DNA reads TGTGCCAGCAGCCTCCCAGGGGGCGTCTCTGGAAACACCATATATTTT.

In its sample, this clonotype was seen a few times. One end of the junction is discordant with germline, which a read error may explain. The CDR3 is CASSPPARDRVNF. The CDR3 DNA reads as TGTGCCAGCAGCCCTCCGGCCCGGGACAGGGTCAACTTC. The chain has TRBV3-1 and TRBJ2-7, with 9 nucleotides matching TRBD1. CDR1 and CDR2 from the germline V gene are LGHDT and YNNKEL (reference sequence). This CDR3 region has 13 residues.

This clonotype was found a few times. The chain is built from TRBV18 and TRBJ1-3; D may be TRBD1 (5 bases). V shed 0 bases and J shed 0 bases, with 9 bases lying between them. This CDR3 is built from 16 residues. Germline CDR1 reads KGHSH; CDR2 reads LQKENI. CDR3 residues: CASSPPGTVSGNTIYF. The DNA for the CDR3 is TGTGCCAGCTCACCACCCGGGACGGTCTCTGGAAACACCATATATTTT. Looking up the rest from reference TRBV18 and TRBJ1-3 gives the full variable domain: NAGVMQNPRHLVRRRGQEARLRCSPMKGHSHVYWYRQLPEEGLKFMVYLQKENIIDESGMPKERFSAEFPKEGPSILRIQQVVRGDSAAYFCASSPPGTVSGNTIYFGEGSWLTVV.

This clonotype occurred many times. V is TRBV12-3 or TRBV12-4 and J is TRBJ2-5; D not certain. The CDR3 has 14 amino acids. Between the trimmed V and J ends, which lost 5 bases and 5 bases, there was a span of 15 bases. The CDR3 spells CASSPVSPVETQYF. CDR3 coding DNA: TGTGCCAGCAGTCCGGTCTCCCCGGTGGAGACCCAGTACTTC.

Only a few counts were recorded for this clonotype. The junction does not match germline at one end; this may be a read error. The V gene is TRBV5-1, the J gene TRBJ2-2; D is perhaps TRBD1 (6 bases). This CDR3 has 16 residues. The germline V gene has CDR1 SGHRS and CDR2 YFSETQ. CDR3 in amino acids: CASRLAGTTNTGELFF. Here the CDR3 DNA reads TGCGCCAGCAGGTTGGCCGGGACAACGAACACCGGGGAGCTGTTTTTT.

The chain joins TRBV19 to TRBJ2-5; TRBD1 agrees at 8 bases. The germline V gene has CDR1 LNHDA and CDR2 SQIVND (reference sequence). This CDR3 has 15 amino acids. Losses at the gene ends were 7 bases for V and 2 bases for J; bases not matched to a gene: 9. The CDR3 nucleotides are TGTGCCAGTACCGGACGGACAGGGTCACAAGAGACCCAGTACTTC. Translation: CASTGRTGSQETQYF. The variable domain in full, with the rest retrieved from reference TRBV19 and TRBJ2-5, is DGGITQSPKYLFRKEGQNVTLSCEQNLNHDAMYWYRQDPGQGLRLIYYSQIVNDFQKGDIAEGYSVSREKKESFPLTVTSAQKNPTAFYLCASTGRTGSQETQYFGPGTRLLVL.

At least ten counts were recorded for this clonotype. The chain carries TRBV6-1 and TRBJ2-1, with D perhaps TRBD2 (7 bases). Germline V lookup: CDR1 MNHNS, CDR2 SASEGT. The length of the CDR3 is 15 residues. V lost 1 base and J lost 4, with 11 bases in between. In DNA, the CDR3 is TGTGCCAGCAGTGAAGGGGGAGGGGGGTACAATGAGCAGTTCTTC. This gives the protein CASSEGGGGYNEQFF.

The chain couples TRBV27 to TRBJ2-3; TRBD2 matches 11 bases. V trimming: 5 bases; J trimming: 2 bases; junction bases outside the gene matches: 6. The CDR3 length is 16 residues. In germline, CDR1 is MNHEY, CDR2 SMNVEV (reference sequence). CDR3 in amino acids: CASSLLSGGVTDTQYF. The DNA for the CDR3 is TGTGCCAGCAGTCTCCTTAGCGGGGGGGTCACAGATACGCAGTATTTT.

The V call is TRBV4-2, the J call TRBJ2-5; D unclear. The CDR3 runs to 14 residues. Germline V gene sequence: CDR1 LGHNA, CDR2 YNFKEQ. V lost 3 bases and J 5 bases, leaving 13 bases between the germline ends. The CDR3 spells CASSHPDLRETQYF. The CDR3 coding sequence is TGTGCCAGCAGCCACCCGGACCTGAGGGAGACCCAGTACTTC.